The subject of this entry is one T cell receptor beta chain. Its antigen is not known. At one of its ends the junction is not consistent with the germline gene, which may arise from a read error. With iRepertoire HTBI primers and Arm-PCR of CDR3 regions, TCR beta libraries were built. Original analysis: Across the samples, identification revealed about 62 TRBV and 15 or so TRBJ segments. One entry per CDR3 protein, called by TCRdb with MiXCR from the multiplex PCR reads. For this entry, the V and J calls and clone size follow TCRdb and not the study's own pipeline. The table shows about 310,000 distinct CDR3 sequences, with around a fifth occurring only once. Germline V gene lookup returns CDR1 SGDLS and CDR2 YYNGEE. This CDR3 comprises 13 residues. The data derive from a study of regulatory T cells in long-lasting Graves disease. Background on the study: The term persistent Graves' disease signified upward of 5 years on antithyroid drugs with positive TSH receptor antibodies. Overall study results and limits: Gene preferences differed: TRBV28, TRBJ1-2, TRBJ2-5 in persistent cases. Newly diagnosed patients shared about a thousand public clonotypes; persistent patients shared some 2,700.

The time point was: persistent/refractory GD, antithyroid drugs over 5 years with positive TRAb. Researchers made the TCR library from RNA that was extracted from PBMCs. This TCR was sampled from a female donor with Graves disease. The starting material was peripheral blood mononuclear cells (PBMCs), obtained when the disease was refractory, from a patient treated with antithyroid drugs. The J gene is TRBJ2-5, the V gene TRBV9; 7 positions agree with TRBD1. The CDR3 is CASSLQGYETQYF. The CDR3 nucleotides are TGCGCCAGCAGCCTACAGGGGTACGAGACCCAGTACTTC.